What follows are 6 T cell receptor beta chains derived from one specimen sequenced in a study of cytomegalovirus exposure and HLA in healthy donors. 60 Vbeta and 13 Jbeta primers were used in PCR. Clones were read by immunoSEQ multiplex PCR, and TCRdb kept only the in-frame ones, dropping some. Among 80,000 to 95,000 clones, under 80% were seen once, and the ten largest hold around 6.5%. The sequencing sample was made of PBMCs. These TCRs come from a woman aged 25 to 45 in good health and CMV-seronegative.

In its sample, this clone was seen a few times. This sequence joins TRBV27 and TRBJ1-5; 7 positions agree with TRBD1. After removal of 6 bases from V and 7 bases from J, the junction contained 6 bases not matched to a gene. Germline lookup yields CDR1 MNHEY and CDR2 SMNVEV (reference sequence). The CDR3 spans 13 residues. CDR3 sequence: CASSKTGNQPQHF. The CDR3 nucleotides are TGTGCCAGCAGCAAGACAGGGAACCAGCCCCAGCATTTT.

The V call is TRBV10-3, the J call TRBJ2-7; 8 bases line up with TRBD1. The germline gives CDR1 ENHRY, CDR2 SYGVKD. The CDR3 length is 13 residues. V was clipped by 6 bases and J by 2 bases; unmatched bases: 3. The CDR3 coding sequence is TGTGCCATCAGGGACAGGGAGACCTACGAGCAGTACTTC. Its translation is CAIRDRETYEQYF.

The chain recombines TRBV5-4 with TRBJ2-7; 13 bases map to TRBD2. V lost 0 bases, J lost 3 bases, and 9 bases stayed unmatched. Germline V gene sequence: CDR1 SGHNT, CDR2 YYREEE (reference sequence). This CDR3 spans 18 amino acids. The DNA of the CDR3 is TGTGCCAGCAGCTTGGGGGGGACTAGCGGGACTCTCTTCTACGAGCAGTACTTC. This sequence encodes CASSLGGTSGTLFYEQYF.

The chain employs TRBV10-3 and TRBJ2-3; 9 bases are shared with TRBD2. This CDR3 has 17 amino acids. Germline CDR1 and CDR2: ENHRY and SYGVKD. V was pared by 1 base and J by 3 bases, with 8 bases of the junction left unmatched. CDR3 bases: TGTGCCATCAGTGAGTGGTCCGCTAGCGGGGCGACAGATACGCAGTATTTT. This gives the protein CAISEWSASGATDTQYF.

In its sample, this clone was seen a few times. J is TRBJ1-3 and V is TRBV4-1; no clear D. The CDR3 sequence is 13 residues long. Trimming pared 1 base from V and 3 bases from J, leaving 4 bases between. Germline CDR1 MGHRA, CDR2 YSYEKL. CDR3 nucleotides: TGCGCCAGCAGCCAAGCATTTGGAAACACCATATATTTT. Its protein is CASSQAFGNTIYF.

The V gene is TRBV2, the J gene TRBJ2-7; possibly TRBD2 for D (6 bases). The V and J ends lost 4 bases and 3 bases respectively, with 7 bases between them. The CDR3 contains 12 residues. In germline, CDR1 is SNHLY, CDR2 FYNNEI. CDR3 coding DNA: TGTGCCAGCAGTGGGGACTTCTACGAGCAGTACTTC. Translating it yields CASSGDFYEQYF.